Listed below are T cell receptor beta chains from one sample, sequenced in a study of CD8 T cells in ankylosing spondylitis. MiXCR, applied by TCRdb to the 5' RACE reads, yields one record per CDR3 protein. The sample contains around 490,000 distinct CDR3 sequences, under 5.5% of which appear only once. The material sequenced was blood, either unsorted or a sorted T cell fraction (not recorded which). The receptors here all came from a male donor with ankylosing spondylitis. CDR3s include the opening cysteine and the closing phenylalanine or tryptophan. The D gene is left open where the match is weak. Clone size appears in some rows only: once, few, many, or a class for an expanded clone.

abundance,v_gene,j_gene,d_gene,CDR3aa,CDR3nt
many,TRBV4-1,TRBJ1-5,-,CASSHTTQGLGNQPQHF,TGCGCCAGCAGCCACACCACACAGGGATTGGGCAATCAGCCCCAGCATTTT
-,TRBV5-1,TRBJ2-4,-,CASSLQPNIRNVQYF,TGCGCCAGCAGCTTGCAACCTAACATTAGGAATGTTCAGTACTTC
many,TRBV28,TRBJ1-2,-,CAIIGGEDGYTF,TGTGCCATCATTGGAGGGGAGGATGGCTACACCTTC
-,TRBV18,TRBJ1-1,TRBD1,CASSPGGTVMNTEAFF,TGTGCCAGCTCACCAGGGGGGACAGTGATGAACACTGAAGCTTTCTTT
many,TRBV5-5,TRBJ2-1,-,CASSFPRAEQFF,TGTGCCAGCAGCTTCCCCCGGGCCGAGCAGTTCTTC
few,TRBV4-3,TRBJ2-5,-,CASSQMGPGRQTQYF,TGCGCCAGCAGCCAGATGGGGCCGGGGCGGCAGACCCAGTACTTC
few,TRBV7-2,TRBJ2-3,TRBD2,CASSPPGLASTDTQYF,TGTGCCAGCAGCCCCCCGGGACTAGCTAGCACAGATACGCAGTATTTT
many,TRBV18,TRBJ1-4,-,CASSPRGTREKLFF,TGTGCCAGCTCACCACGAGGGACGAGGGAAAAACTGTTTTTT
many,TRBV27,TRBJ1-1,TRBD1,CASRPDRGPLMNTEAFF,TGTGCCAGCAGACCTGACAGGGGGCCCTTAATGAACACTGAAGCTTTCTTT
few,TRBV29-1,TRBJ1-5,-,CSARGPVGPQHF,TGCAGCGCCCGCGGACCGGTGGGACCCCAGCATTTT
-,TRBV2,TRBJ1-5,-,CASSKETGRNQPQHF,TGTGCCAGCAGCAAAGAGACAGGCCGCAATCAGCCCCAGCATTTT
many,TRBV7-9,TRBJ2-1,-,CASSPGSGQFF,TGTGCCAGCAGCCCGGGGTCCGGGCAGTTCTTC
many,TRBV4-3,TRBJ2-3,-,CASSFQFSTDTQYF,TGCGCCAGCAGCTTCCAATTTAGCACAGATACGCAGTATTTT
many,TRBV20-1,TRBJ1-5,TRBD1,CSAPRTGGKDQPQHF,TGCAGTGCTCCAAGGACAGGGGGAAAGGATCAGCCCCAGCATTTT
many,TRBV7-2,TRBJ1-4,-,CASSDPTVEKLFF,TGTGCCAGCAGCGACCCCACGGTTGAAAAACTGTTTTTT
many,TRBV4-2,TRBJ1-5,-,CASSQALEGSSNQPQHF,TGTGCCAGCAGCCAAGCCCTTGAGGGGTCTAGCAATCAGCCCCAGCATTTT
-,TRBV11-3,TRBJ2-2,-,CASSSDSWGGTGELFF,TGTGCCAGCAGCTCGGACAGTTGGGGCGGCACCGGGGAGCTGTTTTTT
many,TRBV18,TRBJ2-7,-,CASSPPAGGGQYF,TGTGCCAGCTCACCACCTGCTGGGGGAGGGCAGTACTTC
-,TRBV4-1,TRBJ2-1,-,CASSPERVTVNNEQFF,TGCGCCAGCAGCCCCGAGCGGGTTACAGTTAACAATGAGCAGTTCTTC
many,TRBV21-1,TRBJ2-7,-,CASSKVSDFSYEQYF,TGTGCCAGCAGCAAAGTGTCCGACTTCTCCTACGAGCAGTACTTC
-,TRBV7-9,TRBJ2-1,-,CASSSDSPYNEQFF,TGTGCCAGCAGCTCGGACAGCCCCTACAATGAGCAGTTCTTC
many,TRBV29-1,TRBJ2-2,TRBD2,CSVEDQLGAGGTGELFF,TGCAGCGTTGAAGATCAGTTGGGGGCGGGGGGCACCGGGGAGCTGTTTTTT
many,TRBV27,TRBJ2-3,-,CASSPIYLTDTQYF,TGTGCCAGCAGTCCGATCTACTTAACAGATACGCAGTATTTT
many,TRBV20-1,TRBJ1-3,-,CSVRGYGNTIYF,TGCAGTGTGAGAGGATATGGAAACACCATATATTTT
-,TRBV5-1,TRBJ1-1,TRBD1,CASSPGQYTEAFF,TGCGCCAGCAGCCCGGGACAGTACACTGAAGCTTTCTTT
many,TRBV5-1,TRBJ2-5,TRBD2,CASGPGLAGFATQYF,TGCGCCAGTGGCCCGGGACTAGCGGGGTTTGCGACCCAGTACTTC
many,TRBV20-1,TRBJ1-5,-,CSAASRRDQPQHF,TGCAGTGCGGCAAGCCGTCGGGATCAGCCCCAGCATTTT
many,TRBV5-1,TRBJ2-7,TRBD2,CASSFGTSGIYEQYF,TGCGCCAGCAGTTTCGGGACTAGCGGGATCTACGAGCAGTACTTC
many,TRBV18,TRBJ1-5,-,CASSSRGGAYQPQHF,TGTGCCAGCTCATCGAGGGGGGGAGCGTATCAGCCCCAGCATTTT
many,TRBV9,TRBJ1-6,-,CASATRDGNSPLHF,TGTGCCAGCGCTACCCGGGACGGAAATTCACCCCTCCACTTT
many,TRBV9,TRBJ1-4,-,CASSVGGTQGEKLFF,TGTGCCAGCAGCGTAGGAGGGACCCAGGGGGAAAAACTGTTTTTT
many,TRBV20-1,TRBJ1-4,-,CSARDSERATNEKLFF,TGCAGTGCTAGAGATTCTGAAAGAGCAACTAATGAAAAACTGTTTTTT
many,TRBV5-1,TRBJ2-1,-,CASSLALGRRWVNEQFF,TGCGCCAGCAGCTTGGCCTTAGGACGGAGATGGGTCAATGAGCAGTTCTTC
-,TRBV20-1,TRBJ2-1,-,CSASSKRGRSYNEQFF,TGCAGTGCTTCCTCGAAAAGGGGGAGGTCCTACAATGAGCAGTTCTTC
-,TRBV7-2,TRBJ2-3,TRBD1,CASSLTPGQGTTDTQYF,TGTGCCAGCAGCTTAACCCCGGGACAGGGGACAACAGATACGCAGTATTTT
many,TRBV29-1,TRBJ2-7,TRBD1,CSVTGQSDEQYF,TGCAGCGTTACGGGACAGTCGGACGAGCAGTACTTC
many,TRBV3-1,TRBJ2-1,TRBD2,CASSQDRGAGGNLYNEQFF,TGTGCCAGCAGCCAAGATAGGGGAGCGGGGGGGAATTTATACAATGAGCAGTTCTTC
many,TRBV20-1,TRBJ1-4,-,CSVRTSNEKLFF,TGCAGTGTCCGGACCAGTAATGAAAAACTGTTTTTT
many,TRBV20-1,TRBJ1-1,TRBD1,CSARRDRGDTEAFF,TGCAGTGCACGCCGGGACAGGGGAGACACTGAAGCTTTCTTT
many,TRBV4-1,TRBJ2-7,-,CASSQVLRTRQQYF,TGCGCCAGCAGCCAAGTTTTACGCACAAGGCAACAGTACTTC
many,TRBV24-1,TRBJ1-1,-,CATSDPGVPVGAFF,TGTGCCACCAGTGATCCAGGGGTACCCGTAGGAGCTTTCTTT
many,TRBV10-3,TRBJ1-2,TRBD1,CAIRTGYLDGYTF,TGTGCCATCAGGACAGGGTATTTGGATGGCTACACCTTC
many,TRBV29-1,TRBJ2-5,TRBD2,CSVEGIIAGPQETQYF,TGCAGCGTTGAAGGGATAATAGCGGGGCCCCAAGAGACCCAGTACTTC
few,TRBV5-1,TRBJ2-3,-,CASTPSARPSDTQYF,TGCGCCAGCACTCCTAGCGCCCGGCCCTCAGATACGCAGTATTTT
many,TRBV5-5,TRBJ2-5,-,CASSWSGVETQYF,TGTGCCAGCAGCTGGTCAGGGGTAGAGACCCAGTACTTC
many,TRBV7-9,TRBJ1-1,-,CASSLGAMNTEAFF,TGTGCCAGCAGCTTAGGGGCCATGAACACTGAAGCTTTCTTT